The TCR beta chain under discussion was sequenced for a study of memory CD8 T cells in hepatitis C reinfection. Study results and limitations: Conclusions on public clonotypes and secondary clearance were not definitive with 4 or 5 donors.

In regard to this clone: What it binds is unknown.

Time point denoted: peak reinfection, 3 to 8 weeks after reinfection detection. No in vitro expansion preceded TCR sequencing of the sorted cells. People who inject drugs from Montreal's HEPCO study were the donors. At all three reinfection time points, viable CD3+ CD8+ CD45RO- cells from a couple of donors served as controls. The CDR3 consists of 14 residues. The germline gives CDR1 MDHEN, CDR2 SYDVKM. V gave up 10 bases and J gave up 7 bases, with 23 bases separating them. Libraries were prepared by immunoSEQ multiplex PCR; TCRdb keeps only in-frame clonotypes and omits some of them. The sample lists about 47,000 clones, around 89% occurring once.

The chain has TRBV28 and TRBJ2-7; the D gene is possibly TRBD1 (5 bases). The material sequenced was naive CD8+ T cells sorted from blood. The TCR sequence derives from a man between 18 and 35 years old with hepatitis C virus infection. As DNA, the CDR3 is TGTGCCACCTCCCCCCCCTGGGCTGGGGCAGAGCAGTACTTC. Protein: CATSPPWAGAEQYF.